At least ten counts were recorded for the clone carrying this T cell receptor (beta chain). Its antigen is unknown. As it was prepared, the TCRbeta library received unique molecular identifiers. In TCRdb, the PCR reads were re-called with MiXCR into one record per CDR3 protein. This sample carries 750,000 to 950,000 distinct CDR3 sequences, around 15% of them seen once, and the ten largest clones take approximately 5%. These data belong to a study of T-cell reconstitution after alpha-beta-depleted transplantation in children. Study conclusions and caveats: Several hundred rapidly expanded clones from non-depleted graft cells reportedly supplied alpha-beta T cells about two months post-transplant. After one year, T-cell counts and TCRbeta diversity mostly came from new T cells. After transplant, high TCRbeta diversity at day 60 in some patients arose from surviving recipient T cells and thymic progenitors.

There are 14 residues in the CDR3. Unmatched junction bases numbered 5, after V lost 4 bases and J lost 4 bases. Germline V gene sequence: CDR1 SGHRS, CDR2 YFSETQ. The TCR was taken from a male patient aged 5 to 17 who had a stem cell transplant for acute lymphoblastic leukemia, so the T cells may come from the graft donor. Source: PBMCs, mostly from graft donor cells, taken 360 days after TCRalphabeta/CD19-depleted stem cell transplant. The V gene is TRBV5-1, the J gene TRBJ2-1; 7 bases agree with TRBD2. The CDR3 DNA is TGCGCCAGCAGCGTGGCTAGCGGATACAATGAGCAGTTCTTC. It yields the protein CASSVASGYNEQFF. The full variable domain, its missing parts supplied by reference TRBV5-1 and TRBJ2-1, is KAGVTQTPRYLIKTRGQQVTLSCSPISGHRSVSWYQQTPGQGLQFLFEYFSETQRNKGNFPGRFSGRQFSNSRSEMNVSTLELGDSALYLCASSVASGYNEQFFGPGTRLTVL.